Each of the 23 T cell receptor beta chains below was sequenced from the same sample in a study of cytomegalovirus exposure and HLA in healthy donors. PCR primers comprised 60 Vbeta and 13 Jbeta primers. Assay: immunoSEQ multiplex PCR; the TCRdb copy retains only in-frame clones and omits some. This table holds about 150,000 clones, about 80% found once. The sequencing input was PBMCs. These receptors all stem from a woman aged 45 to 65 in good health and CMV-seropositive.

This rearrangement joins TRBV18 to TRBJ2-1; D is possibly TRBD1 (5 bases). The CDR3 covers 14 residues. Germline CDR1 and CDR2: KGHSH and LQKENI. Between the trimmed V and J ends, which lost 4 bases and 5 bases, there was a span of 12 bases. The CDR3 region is CASSRQQGDNEQFF. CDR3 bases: TGTGCCAGCTCACGGCAACAAGGGGACAATGAGCAGTTCTTC.

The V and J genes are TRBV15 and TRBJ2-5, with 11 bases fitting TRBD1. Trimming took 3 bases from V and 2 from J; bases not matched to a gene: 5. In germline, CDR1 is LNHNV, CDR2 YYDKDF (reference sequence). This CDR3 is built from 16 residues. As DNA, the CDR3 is TGTGCCACCAGCAGCTGGGACAGGGGGAGGCAAGAGACCCAGTACTTC. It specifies CATSSWDRGRQETQYF.

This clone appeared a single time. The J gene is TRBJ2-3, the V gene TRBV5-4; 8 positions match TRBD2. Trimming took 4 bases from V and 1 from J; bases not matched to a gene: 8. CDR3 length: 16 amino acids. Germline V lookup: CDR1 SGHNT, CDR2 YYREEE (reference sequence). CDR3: CASSSGGRKRTDTQYF. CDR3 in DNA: TGTGCCAGCAGCAGCGGGGGTCGCAAGCGCACAGATACGCAGTATTTT. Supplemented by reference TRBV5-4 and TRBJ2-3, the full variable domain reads ETGVTQSPTHLIKTRGQQVTLRCSSQSGHNTVSWYQQALGQGPQFIFQYYREEENGRGNFPPRFSGLQFPNYSSELNVNALELDDSALYLCASSSGGRKRTDTQYFGPGTRLTVL.

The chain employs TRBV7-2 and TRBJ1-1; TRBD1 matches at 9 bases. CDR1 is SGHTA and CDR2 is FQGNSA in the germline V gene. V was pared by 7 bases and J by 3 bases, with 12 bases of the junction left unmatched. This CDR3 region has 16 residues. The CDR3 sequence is CASNVPGQGRDTEAFF. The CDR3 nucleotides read TGTGCCAGCAACGTCCCGGGACAGGGTAGGGACACTGAAGCTTTCTTT.

The CDR3 here is CASSPWTGLSGANVLTF. The CDR3 nucleotides are TGTGCCAGCAGCCCATGGACTGGTCTCTCTGGGGCCAACGTCCTGACTTTC. The rearrangement links TRBV5-4 to TRBJ2-6, with D perhaps TRBD2 (5 bases). CDR1 is SGHNT, CDR2 YYREEE, per germline (reference sequence). The length of the CDR3 is 17 residues. V gave up 4 bases and J gave up 0 bases, with 14 bases separating them.

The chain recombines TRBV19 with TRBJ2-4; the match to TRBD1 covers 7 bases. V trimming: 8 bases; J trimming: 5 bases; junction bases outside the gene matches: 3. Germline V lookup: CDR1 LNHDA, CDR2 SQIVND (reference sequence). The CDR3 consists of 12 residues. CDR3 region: CASWDSENIQYF. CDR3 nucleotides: TGTGCCAGTTGGGACAGTGAAAACATTCAGTACTTC.

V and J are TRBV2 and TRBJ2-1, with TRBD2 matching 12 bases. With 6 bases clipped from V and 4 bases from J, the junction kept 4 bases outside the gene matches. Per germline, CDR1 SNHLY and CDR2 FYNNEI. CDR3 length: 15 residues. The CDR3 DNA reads TGTGCCAGCAGGCCGACTAGCGGGGGTTACAATGAGCAGTTCTTC. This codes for CASRPTSGGYNEQFF.

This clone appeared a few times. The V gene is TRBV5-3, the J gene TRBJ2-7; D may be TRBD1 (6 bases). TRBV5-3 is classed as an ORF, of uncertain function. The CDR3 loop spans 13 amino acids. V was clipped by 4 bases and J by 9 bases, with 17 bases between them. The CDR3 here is CARSQRQERGQYF. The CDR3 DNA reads TGTGCCAGAAGCCAGAGACAGGAACGGGGGCAGTACTTC.

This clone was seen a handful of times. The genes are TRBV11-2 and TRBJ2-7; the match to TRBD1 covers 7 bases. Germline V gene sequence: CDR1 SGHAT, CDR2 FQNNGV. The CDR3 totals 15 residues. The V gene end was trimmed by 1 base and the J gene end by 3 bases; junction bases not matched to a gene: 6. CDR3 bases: TGTGCCAGCAGCTTAGGGGGACAGACCGTCTACGAGCAGTACTTC. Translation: CASSLGGQTVYEQYF.

CDR3 region: CASSPGTAYIPEAFF. CDR3 coding DNA: TGTGCCAGCAGTCCCGGGACAGCGTATATTCCAGAAGCTTTCTTT. The V call is TRBV7-9, the J call TRBJ1-1, with TRBD1 matching 7 bases. Germline CDR1 reads SEHNR; CDR2 reads FQNEAQ (reference sequence). CDR3 length: 15 amino acids. V lost 6 bases, J lost 8 bases, and 15 bases stayed unmatched. Looking up the rest from reference TRBV7-9 and TRBJ1-1 gives the full variable domain: DTGVSQNPRHKITKRGQNVTFRCDPISEHNRLYWYRQTLGQGPEFLTYFQNEAQLEKSRLLSDRFSAERPKGSFSTLEIQRTEQGDSAMYLCASSPGTAYIPEAFFGQGTRLTVV.

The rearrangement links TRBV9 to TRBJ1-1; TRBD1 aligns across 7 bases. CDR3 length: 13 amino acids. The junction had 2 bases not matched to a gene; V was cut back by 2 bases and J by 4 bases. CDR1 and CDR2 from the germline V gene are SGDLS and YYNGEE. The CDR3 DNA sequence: TGTGCCAGCAGCGTCTCAGGGGGCACTGAAGCTTTCTTT. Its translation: CASSVSGGTEAFF.

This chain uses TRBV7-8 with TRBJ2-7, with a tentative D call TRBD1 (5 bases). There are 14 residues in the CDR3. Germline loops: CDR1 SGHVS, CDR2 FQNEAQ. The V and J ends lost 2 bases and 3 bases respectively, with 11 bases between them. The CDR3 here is CASSLRKDNYEQYF. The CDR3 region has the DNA TGTGCCAGCAGCTTAAGGAAGGACAACTACGAGCAGTACTTC.

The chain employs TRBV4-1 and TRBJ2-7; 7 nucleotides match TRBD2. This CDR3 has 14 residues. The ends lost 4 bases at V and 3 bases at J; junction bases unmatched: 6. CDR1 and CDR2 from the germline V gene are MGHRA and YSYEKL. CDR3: CASSRNRGDYEQYF. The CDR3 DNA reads TGCGCCAGCAGCCGAAACCGGGGGGACTACGAGCAGTACTTC.

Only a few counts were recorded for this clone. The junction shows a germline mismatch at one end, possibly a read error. The CDR3 DNA sequence: TGTGCCAGCAGCCGACAGGGCTTGGTCTTC. Translation: CASSRQGLVF. The chain couples TRBV6-6 to TRBJ1-2, with 7 nucleotides matching TRBD1. Germline V gene lookup returns CDR1 MNHNY and CDR2 SVGAGI (reference sequence). CDR3 size: 10 residues.

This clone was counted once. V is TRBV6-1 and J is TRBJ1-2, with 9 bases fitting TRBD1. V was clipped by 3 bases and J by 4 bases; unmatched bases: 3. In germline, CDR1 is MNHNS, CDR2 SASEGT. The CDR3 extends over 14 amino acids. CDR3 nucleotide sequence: TGTGCCAGCAGTGACAGGACAGGGGCCTATGGCTACACCTTC. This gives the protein CASSDRTGAYGYTF.

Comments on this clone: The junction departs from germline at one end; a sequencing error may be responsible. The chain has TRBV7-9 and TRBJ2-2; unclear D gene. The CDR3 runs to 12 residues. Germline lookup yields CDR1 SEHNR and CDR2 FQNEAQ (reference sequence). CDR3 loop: CSSSSPIGELFF. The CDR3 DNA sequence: TGTTCCAGCAGCTCCCCCATTGGGGAGCTGTTTTTT. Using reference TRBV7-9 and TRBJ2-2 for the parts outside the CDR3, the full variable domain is DTGVSQNPRHKITKRGQNVTFRCDPISEHNRLYWYRQTLGQGPEFLTYFQNEAQLEKSRLLSDRFSAERPKGSFSTLEIQRTEQGDSAMYLCSSSSPIGELFFGEGSRLTVL.

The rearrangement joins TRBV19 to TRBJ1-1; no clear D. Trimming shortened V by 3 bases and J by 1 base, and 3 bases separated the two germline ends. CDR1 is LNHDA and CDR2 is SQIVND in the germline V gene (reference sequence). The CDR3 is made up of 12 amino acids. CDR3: CASSIGNTEAFF. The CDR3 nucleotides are TGTGCCAGTAGTATCGGGAACACTGAAGCTTTCTTT.

The CDR3 reads CASSLRTPGGYNEQFF. For the CDR3, the DNA is TGTGCCAGCAGCCTTCGGACCCCGGGGGGCTACAATGAGCAGTTCTTC. The chain has TRBV7-2 and TRBJ2-1, with TRBD2 identical over 7 bases. The CDR3 runs 16 residues. Trimming removed 5 bases from V and 3 bases from J; junction bases left unmatched: 10. The germline gives CDR1 SGHTA, CDR2 FQGNSA.

The CDR3 region is CASSSFSDQPQHF. The DNA of the CDR3 is TGTGCCAGCAGCTCTTTCAGCGATCAGCCCCAGCATTTT. This rearrangement joins TRBV7-8 to TRBJ1-5; D gene uncertain. In germline, CDR1 is SGHVS, CDR2 FQNEAQ. V lost 4 bases and J lost 5, with 9 bases in between. The CDR3 spans 13 residues.

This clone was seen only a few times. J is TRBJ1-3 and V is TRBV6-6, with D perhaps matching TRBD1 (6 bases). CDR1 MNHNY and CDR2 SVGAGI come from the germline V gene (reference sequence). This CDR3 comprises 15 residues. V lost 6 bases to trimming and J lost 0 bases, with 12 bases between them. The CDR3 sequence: CASSWGLYSGNTIYF. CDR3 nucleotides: TGTGCCAGCAGCTGGGGGCTCTACTCTGGAAACACCATATATTTT.

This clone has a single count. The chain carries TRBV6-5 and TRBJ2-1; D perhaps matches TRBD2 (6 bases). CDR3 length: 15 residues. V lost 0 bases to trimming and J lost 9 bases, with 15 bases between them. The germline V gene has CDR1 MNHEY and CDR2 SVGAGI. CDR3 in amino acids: CASSYSRQGGGEQFF. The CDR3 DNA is TGTGCCAGCAGTTACTCGAGGCAGGGAGGTGGTGAGCAGTTCTTC.

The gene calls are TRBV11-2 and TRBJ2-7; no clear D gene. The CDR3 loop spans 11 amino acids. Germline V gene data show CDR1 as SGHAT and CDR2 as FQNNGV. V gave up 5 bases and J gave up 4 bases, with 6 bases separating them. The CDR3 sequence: CASSISYEQYF. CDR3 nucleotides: TGTGCCAGCAGCATTTCTTACGAGCAGTACTTC.

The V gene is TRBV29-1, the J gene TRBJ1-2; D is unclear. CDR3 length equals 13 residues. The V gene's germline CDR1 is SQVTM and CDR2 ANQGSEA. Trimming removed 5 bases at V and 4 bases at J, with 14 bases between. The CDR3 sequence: CSVLTAGPYGYTF. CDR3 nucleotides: TGCAGCGTTTTGACGGCGGGCCCCTATGGCTACACCTTC.